These 8 T cell receptor beta chains share one sample of origin, sequenced in a study of shared clonotypes between healthy human individuals. CD45RO-negative, CCR7-selected cells formed the naive CD8 fraction, which excluded terminally differentiated effector memory CD45RA+ cells. The assay was immunoSEQ multiplex PCR, and TCRdb's table has in-frame clones only and misses some. The table shows over 750,000 clones, with roughly 96% occurring only once. Sequenced sample: naive CD8+ T cells sorted from blood. The source of these receptors is a man aged 25-40 years in good health.

The chain employs TRBV29-1 and TRBJ1-5, with D unresolved. CDR3 size: 12 residues. V gave up 5 bases and J gave up 0 bases, with 5 bases separating them. Germline CDR1 and CDR2: SQVTM and ANQGSEA. The CDR3 nucleotides read TGCAGCGTTCGGGGTAGCAATCAGCCCCAGCATTTT. Residues: CSVRGSNQPQHF. Complete variable domain (other parts from reference TRBV29-1 and TRBJ1-5): SAVISQKPSRDICQRGTSLTIQCQVDSQVTMMFWYRQQPGQSLTLIATANQGSEATYESGFVIDKFPISRPNLTFSTLTVSNMSPEDSSIYLCSVRGSNQPQHFGDGTRLSIL.

The chain couples TRBV9 to TRBJ1-1; 9 positions match TRBD1. Germline V gives CDR1 SGDLS, CDR2 YYNGEE. Germline trimming cut 3 bases from V and 1 base from J; bases unmatched to any gene: 4. The CDR3 has 15 amino acids. CDR3 protein: CASSAADRGNTEAFF. DNA for the CDR3: TGTGCCAGCAGCGCTGCGGACAGGGGGAACACTGAAGCTTTCTTT.

The rearrangement links TRBV7-8 to TRBJ1-1, with 11 bases identical to TRBD1. The CDR3 covers 15 residues. J gave up 7 bases and V 3 bases, and 7 bases lay outside the gene matches. Germline V gives CDR1 SGHVS, CDR2 FQNEAQ. In DNA, the CDR3 is TGTGCCAGCAGCTTTGATGGACAGGGGGCAGGTGAAGCTTTCTTT. Its protein product is CASSFDGQGAGEAFF. The full variable domain, rest sourced from reference TRBV7-8 and TRBJ1-1, is GAGVSQSPRYKVAKRGQDVALRCDPISGHVSLFWYQQALGQGPEFLTYFQNEAQLDKSGLPSDRFFAERPEGSVSTLKIQRTQQEDSAVYLCASSFDGQGAGEAFFGQGTRLTVV.

The chain employs TRBV7-2 and TRBJ2-3; D gene uncertain. Germline CDR1 and CDR2: SGHTA and FQGNSA. V lost 1 base and J lost 2, with 10 bases in between. The CDR3 covers 15 residues. CDR3 nucleotides: TGTGCCAGCAGCTTAGAGGCCCCAATCACAGATACGCAGTATTTT. Amino acid sequence: CASSLEAPITDTQYF.

The J gene is TRBJ2-3, the V gene TRBV15; D may be TRBD2 (6 bases). CDR1 is LNHNV, CDR2 YYDKDF, per germline (reference sequence). Trimming shortened V by 6 bases and J by 3 bases, and 13 bases separated the two germline ends. The CDR3 sequence is 14 residues long. CDR3 sequence reads: CATRPGAGTDTQYF. CDR3 DNA sequence: TGTGCCACCAGACCGGGAGCGGGTACAGATACGCAGTATTTT. The full variable domain, with the rest looked up from reference TRBV15 and TRBJ2-3, is DAMVIQNPRYQVTQFGKPVTLSCSQTLNHNVMYWYQQKSSQAPKLLFHYYDKDFNNEADTPDNFQSRRPNTSFCFLDIRSPGLGDTAMYLCATRPGAGTDTQYFGPGTRLTVL.

This chain links TRBV28 with TRBJ1-5, with TRBD1 as a possible D gene (6 bases). The CDR3 has 16 residues. Germline V gene sequence: CDR1 MDHEN, CDR2 SYDVKM. V was clipped by 2 bases and J by 6 bases, with 17 bases between them. The CDR3 region is CASSLDWAQGSQPQHF. The CDR3 nucleotides read TGTGCCAGCAGTTTAGATTGGGCACAGGGAAGTCAGCCCCAGCATTTT.

The rearrangement uses TRBV6-1 and TRBJ2-2; D call uncertain. CDR1 and CDR2 (germline): MNHNS, SASEGT. Trimming stripped 1 base from V and 4 bases from J, with 4 bases between. This CDR3 has 13 amino acids. CDR3 nucleotide sequence: TGTGCCAGCAGTGAAGGGGTCACCGGGGAGCTGTTTTTT. Encoded protein: CASSEGVTGELFF.

The V gene is TRBV7-9, the J gene TRBJ2-5, with TRBD1 matching over 7 bases. CDR1 is SEHNR and CDR2 is FQNEAQ in the germline V gene (reference sequence). This CDR3 is 15 amino acids long. V gave up 5 bases and J gave up 1 base; unmatched junction bases: 7. The chain's CDR3 is CASSTWDSPQETQYF. CDR3 nucleotide sequence: TGTGCCAGCAGCACCTGGGACAGTCCCCAAGAGACCCAGTACTTC.